The 14 T cell receptor beta chains presented below share a single source sample, sequenced in a study of blood T cell repertoires in COVID-19. Libraries were prepared by immunoSEQ multiplex PCR; TCRdb keeps only in-frame clonotypes and omits some of them. The sample has about 320,000 clones; 90% are singletons. Sequencing was performed on PBMCs or T cells enriched from blood (not recorded which). The receptors originated from a man aged 55-75 years who had recovered from COVID-19.

The rearrangement links TRBV25-1 to TRBJ1-1; 7 bases line up with TRBD1. Trimming took 6 bases from V and 5 from J; bases not matched to a gene: 6. CDR3 length: 13 residues. CDR1 is MGHDK, CDR2 SYGVNS, per germline. The CDR3 sequence is CASRDRVSTEAFF. CDR3 DNA: TGTGCCAGCAGAGACAGGGTCAGTACTGAAGCTTTCTTT.

This chain connects TRBV5-5 to TRBJ2-1; 8 bases are shared with TRBD2. Germline loops: CDR1 SGHKS, CDR2 YYEKEE (reference sequence). The ends lost 4 bases at V and 8 bases at J; junction bases unmatched: 20. This CDR3 contains 18 residues. CDR3 sequence (DNA): TGTGCCAGCAGCCCACACAGTAGCGGGACCCGCCCGGCCGATGAGCAGTTCTTC. Its protein is CASSPHSSGTRPADEQFF. The full variable domain, with the rest looked up from reference TRBV5-5 and TRBJ2-1, is DAGVTQSPTHLIKTRGQQVTLRCSPISGHKSVSWYQQVLGQGPQFIFQYYEKEERGRGNFPDRFSARQFPNYSSELNVNALLLGDSALYLCASSPHSSGTRPADEQFFGPGTRLTVL.

The rearrangement joins TRBV10-1 to TRBJ2-1; 12 bases are shared with TRBD2. V was clipped by 3 bases and J by 6 bases; unmatched bases: 6. Germline values: CDR1 WNHNN, CDR2 SYGVQD (reference sequence). The CDR3 is 16 residues long. In nucleotides, the CDR3 is TGCGCCAGCAGTGATACCTCTAGCGGGAGGGCCAATGAGCAGTTCTTC. It translates to CASSDTSSGRANEQFF.

V gene TRBV7-2 combines with J gene TRBJ2-1, with TRBD2 matching over 11 bases. CDR1 is SGHTA, CDR2 FQGNSA, per germline. The CDR3 loop spans 15 amino acids. The trim removed 4 bases at V and 7 bases at J, leaving 6 bases unmatched. The DNA for the CDR3 is TGTGCCAGCAGCTCGTCCGGACTAGCGGGTAATGAGCAGTTCTTC. Translating gives CASSSSGLAGNEQFF.

The chain combines TRBV19 with TRBJ2-7; 9 bases fit TRBD1. The germline V gene encodes CDR1 LNHDA and CDR2 SQIVND (reference sequence). V was pared by 4 bases and J by 1 base, with 5 bases of the junction left unmatched. This CDR3 is 15 amino acids long. CDR3 nucleotide sequence: TGTGCCAGTAGTAGAGGCGGACAGGGGTCCTACGAGCAGTACTTC. Translation: CASSRGGQGSYEQYF.

This chain joins TRBV7-2 and TRBJ2-1, with TRBD2 identical over 11 bases. V shed 5 bases and J 10 bases; nucleotides not matched to a gene: 4. The CDR3 is 13 residues long. Germline V gene sequence: CDR1 SGHTA, CDR2 FQGNSA. CDR3 nucleotide sequence: TGTGCCAGCAGCACTAGACTAGCGGGGGAGCAGTTCTTC. Protein: CASSTRLAGEQFF.

V is TRBV27 and J is TRBJ2-1; 12 nucleotides match TRBD2. Unmatched junction bases numbered 12, after V lost 7 bases and J lost 5 bases. This CDR3 region has 17 residues. Germline loops: CDR1 MNHEY, CDR2 SMNVEV (reference sequence). The CDR3 here is CASTSRLAGVGDNEQFF. CDR3 nucleotide sequence: TGTGCCAGCACCTCCCGACTAGCGGGAGTTGGTGACAATGAGCAGTTCTTC.

This rearrangement joins TRBV7-8 to TRBJ2-3; D is unresolved. Germline V lookup: CDR1 SGHVS, CDR2 FQNEAQ. V was shortened by 1 base and J by 9 bases, with 11 bases between the two germline ends. The CDR3 totals 13 residues. For the CDR3, the DNA is TGTGCCAGCAGCTTAGTTGCGCGGAACACGCAGTATTTT. Its translation is CASSLVARNTQYF.

The CDR3 is CASSARGGRGYEQYF. Written as DNA, the CDR3 is TGTGCCAGCAGCGCCCGGGGCGGCAGGGGGTACGAGCAGTACTTC. The V gene is TRBV11-2, the J gene TRBJ2-7, with 7 bases that match TRBD1. The germline CDR1 and CDR2 sequences are SGHAT and FQNNGV. The CDR3 is 15 amino acids. With 5 bases clipped from V and 4 bases from J, the junction kept 11 bases outside the gene matches.

The chain combines TRBV7-3 with TRBJ2-1; 10 nucleotides agree with TRBD1. CDR1 is SGHTA, CDR2 FQGTGA, per germline. The ends lost 8 bases at V and 5 bases at J; junction bases unmatched: 3. The CDR3 spans 13 residues. The CDR3 protein is CASGTGANNEQFF. For the CDR3, the DNA is TGTGCCAGCGGGACAGGGGCTAACAATGAGCAGTTCTTC. The full variable domain, with the rest looked up from reference TRBV7-3 and TRBJ2-1, is GAGVSQTPSNKVTEKGKYVELRCDPISGHTALYWYRQSLGQGPEFLIYFQGTGAADDSGLPNDRFFAVRPEGSVSTLKIQRTERGDSAVYLCASGTGANNEQFFGPGTRLTVL.

The chain couples TRBV13 to TRBJ2-7, with D possibly matching TRBD2 (7 bases). This CDR3 is 15 amino acids long. V gave up 6 bases and J gave up 4 bases, with 19 bases separating them. Per germline, CDR1 PRHDT and CDR2 FYEKMQ (reference sequence). For the CDR3, the DNA is TGTGCCAGCAGTCCGGGGGGCGGGAGAGCTTACGAGCAGTACTTC. It is translated as CASSPGGGRAYEQYF.

The chain recombines TRBV20-1 with TRBJ2-3, with TRBD2 identical over 10 bases. The V gene's germline CDR1 is DFQATT and CDR2 SNEGSKA (reference sequence). The CDR3 has 15 amino acids. J lost 2 bases, V lost 3 bases, and 5 bases had no gene match. Here the CDR3 reads CSASILAGVTDTQYF. The CDR3 DNA sequence: TGCAGTGCTAGTATCCTAGCGGGGGTCACAGATACGCAGTATTTT.

The chain links TRBV4-1 to TRBJ2-1, with 8 bases fitting TRBD2. Losses at the gene ends were 6 bases for V and 2 bases for J; bases not matched to a gene: 6. CDR3 length: 15 residues. Germline values: CDR1 MGHRA, CDR2 YSYEKL. This chain's CDR3 is CASRETSVTYNEQFF. Here the CDR3 DNA reads TGCGCCAGCAGGGAGACTAGCGTGACCTACAATGAGCAGTTCTTC.

V and J are TRBV25-1 and TRBJ1-2; D gene uncertain. The CDR3 spans 13 residues. V lost 1 base and J lost 4, with 7 bases in between. Germline CDR1 MGHDK, CDR2 SYGVNS. The CDR3 spells CASSESSLYGYTF. CDR3 coding DNA: TGTGCCAGCAGTGAATCGTCTCTCTATGGCTACACCTTC.